This entry lists 14 T cell receptor beta chains sequenced from one sample in a study of cytomegalovirus exposure and HLA in healthy donors (dated by TCRdb to the late 2010s). Libraries were built with the immunoSEQ multiplex PCR assay. Entries here come from immuneACCESS through TCRdb and include only in-frame sequences with V and J called. Some clones fail to appear in such tables; in the studies checked, an unresolved V gene covers under half of the shortfall, and the cause of the remainder is unknown. The sample table holds 76,000 or so clones, of which 94% were seen once. Less than 2.5% of the sample comes from the top ten. What was sequenced was PBMCs. The source is a woman aged 18-29 years in good health and CMV-seronegative.

V is TRBV2 and J is TRBJ2-7; 12 bases match TRBD2. The V segment lost 10 bases and the J segment 5 bases; nucleotides outside the gene matches: 9. The CDR3 is 14 amino acids. CDR1 is SNHLY, CDR2 FYNNEI, per germline. This CDR3 is CATLAGGPLDEQYF. CDR3 in DNA: TGTGCCACTCTAGCGGGAGGGCCTCTGGACGAGCAGTACTTC.

This chain joins TRBV5-4 and TRBJ2-3; maybe TRBD2 (6 bases). CDR1 is SGHNT, CDR2 YYREEE, per germline (reference sequence). The V gene lost 5 bases and the J gene lost 0 bases, with 13 bases spanning the gap. This CDR3 region has 15 residues. The CDR3 region is CASRREMTSTDTQYF. CDR3 nucleotides: TGTGCCAGCAGGCGGGAAATGACTAGCACAGATACGCAGTATTTT.

The chain is built from TRBV7-9 and TRBJ1-2; 9 nucleotides line up with TRBD1. The germline CDR1 and CDR2 sequences are SEHNR and FQNEAQ (reference sequence). The CDR3 contains 13 residues. J lost 6 bases, V lost 5 bases, and 4 bases had no gene match. This CDR3 reads CASSRDRVDGYTF. In nucleotides, the CDR3 is TGTGCCAGCAGCCGGGACAGGGTCGATGGCTACACCTTC.

V is TRBV10-3 and J is TRBJ1-2; possibly TRBD1 for D (6 bases). The CDR3 covers 18 residues. Germline values: CDR1 ENHRY, CDR2 SYGVKD. The ends were cut back, 3 bases at V and 8 bases at J, with 28 bases in the middle. The DNA for the CDR3 is TGTGCCATCAGTGACCACAGAGCCTCCGGGACACCTTGGGAGGGCTACACCTTC. Protein sequence: CAISDHRASGTPWEGYTF.

The chain recombines TRBV19 with TRBJ2-1; 8 nucleotides line up with TRBD1. Unmatched junction bases numbered 7, after V lost 5 bases and J lost 4 bases. The CDR3 consists of 15 residues. Germline lookup yields CDR1 LNHDA and CDR2 SQIVND (reference sequence). CDR3 sequence reads: CASSSRTGQYNEQFF. CDR3 in DNA: TGTGCCAGTAGTTCCCGGACAGGGCAATACAATGAGCAGTTCTTC.

V is TRBV19 and J is TRBJ1-1; maybe TRBD1 (5 bases). This CDR3 contains 14 residues. Deletions cut 7 bases from V and 1 base from J, with 13 bases between. Germline lookup yields CDR1 LNHDA and CDR2 SQIVND (reference sequence). The CDR3 is CASTSGRANTEAFF. CDR3 nucleotides: TGTGCCAGTACTTCAGGGAGGGCGAACACTGAAGCTTTCTTT. Drawing the rest from reference TRBV19 and TRBJ1-1, the complete variable domain is DGGITQSPKYLFRKEGQNVTLSCEQNLNHDAMYWYRQDPGQGLRLIYYSQIVNDFQKGDIAEGYSVSREKKESFPLTVTSAQKNPTAFYLCASTSGRANTEAFFGQGTRLTVV.

This clone has a single count. This chain uses TRBV7-9 with TRBJ2-3; tentative D call: TRBD2 (6 bases). The CDR3 is made up of 16 amino acids. V was clipped by 4 bases and J by 0 bases, with 14 bases between them. Per germline, CDR1 SEHNR and CDR2 FQNEAQ (reference sequence). The CDR3 sequence: CASSSNLAPSTDTQYF. Here the CDR3 DNA reads TGTGCCAGCAGCTCCAACCTAGCGCCAAGCACAGATACGCAGTATTTT.

This rearrangement joins TRBV28 to TRBJ2-1, with TRBD2 identical over 9 bases. J was trimmed by 5 bases and V by 6 bases; bases with no gene match: 8. The CDR3 spans 15 residues. Germline CDR1 reads MDHEN; CDR2 reads SYDVKM. The CDR3 region is CASSYAGGRDNEQFF. The CDR3 region has the DNA TGTGCCAGCAGCTATGCGGGAGGGCGGGACAATGAGCAGTTCTTC. The whole variable domain, filled in from reference TRBV28 and TRBJ2-1, reads DVKVTQSSRYLVKRTGEKVFLECVQDMDHENMFWYRQDPGLGLRLIYFSYDVKMKEKGDIPEGYSVSREKKERFSLILESASTNQTSMYLCASSYAGGRDNEQFFGPGTRLTVL.

J is TRBJ2-2 and V is TRBV5-1, with a possible D match to TRBD2 (6 bases). Germline V gives CDR1 SGHRS, CDR2 YFSETQ. The CDR3 runs 16 residues. V was pared by 3 bases and J by 7 bases, with 19 bases between. CDR3 DNA sequence: TGCGCCAGCAGCTCAACCCGGCCGACGGGGGTCGGGGAGCTGTTTTTT. Translating gives CASSSTRPTGVGELFF. Looking up the rest from reference TRBV5-1 and TRBJ2-2 gives the full variable domain: KAGVTQTPRYLIKTRGQQVTLSCSPISGHRSVSWYQQTPGQGLQFLFEYFSETQRNKGNFPGRFSGRQFSNSRSEMNVSTLELGDSALYLCASSSTRPTGVGELFFGEGSRLTVL.

This chain uses TRBV19 with TRBJ2-5, with 11 bases fitting TRBD1. The CDR3 loop spans 16 amino acids. Germline V gene sequence: CDR1 LNHDA, CDR2 SQIVND (reference sequence). The trim removed 5 bases at V and 3 bases at J, leaving 8 bases unmatched. CDR3 sequence (DNA): TGTGCCAGTAGTCCTGAACCGGGACAGGGGGAAGAGACCCAGTACTTC. Protein: CASSPEPGQGEETQYF.

This chain connects TRBV5-4 to TRBJ1-1, with D perhaps TRBD1 (5 bases). Germline V CDR1 and CDR2: SGHNT, YYREEE (reference sequence). CDR3 length: 14 amino acids. Trimming removed 0 bases from V and 0 bases from J, with 6 bases in between. CDR3 nucleotide sequence: TGTGCCAGCAGCTTGGGACAGATGAACACTGAAGCTTTCTTT. The encoded protein is CASSLGQMNTEAFF.

This chain links TRBV7-9 with TRBJ2-7; TRBD1 is a possible D gene (5 bases). The CDR3 is made up of 13 amino acids. V lost 5 bases to trimming and J lost 4 bases, with 12 bases between them. CDR1 is SEHNR and CDR2 is FQNEAQ in the germline V gene (reference sequence). CDR3 loop: CASSLTEEYEQYF. CDR3 coding DNA: TGTGCCAGCAGCCTGACAGAGGAATACGAGCAGTACTTC.

The chain carries TRBV25-1 and TRBJ1-2; 8 bases fit TRBD1. Looked up from germline, CDR1 is MGHDK and CDR2 is SYGVNS. CDR3 length: 15 residues. The J segment lost 5 bases and the V segment lost 6 bases, leaving 11 bases of the junction unmatched. The CDR3 spells CASSSDGTGLYGYTF. The CDR3 DNA is TGTGCCAGCAGCAGCGACGGGACAGGTTTATATGGCTACACCTTC.

The chain's CDR3 is CASSSRGEETQYF. The CDR3 nucleotides read TGTGCCAGCAGCTCCCGGGGGGAAGAGACCCAGTACTTC. The chain employs TRBV5-4 and TRBJ2-5; the match to TRBD2 covers 7 bases. V dropped 3 bases and J dropped 3; count of bases not matched to a gene: 2. The V gene's germline CDR1 is SGHNT and CDR2 YYREEE (reference sequence). The CDR3 runs 13 residues.